The subject of this entry is one T cell receptor (beta chain). Antigen specificity is unknown. The naive CD8 population came from CD45RO-negative cells selected for CCR7, without terminally differentiated effector memory CD45RA+ cells. Caucasian adults residing in Nashville, Tennessee made up all the donors. The source of the sample is a study of shared clonotypes between healthy human individuals. Broader study findings: Clonotypes shared by all four sorted-subset donors had higher generation probabilities than non-shared clonotypes. Generally, naive subsets (rather than memory subsets) showed larger estimated richness.

From germline, CDR1 is MNHEY and CDR2 SMNVEV (reference sequence). The CDR3 consists of 12 residues. The V gene lost 7 bases and the J gene lost 0 bases, with 7 bases spanning the gap. This was a deep-level run. Repertoires were generated with immunoSEQ multiplex PCR, while TCRdb's copy carries only in-frame clones and drops some. Of over 750,000 clones listed, about 96% are singletons. This chain connects TRBV27 to TRBJ2-7, with D possibly TRBD2 on 5 matching bases. Sequenced sample: naive CD8+ T cells sorted from blood. This receptor was taken from a man aged 25-45 years in good health. The CDR3, as DNA: TGTGCCAGCACCGGGAACTCCTACGAGCAGTACTTC. It codes for CASTGNSYEQYF.